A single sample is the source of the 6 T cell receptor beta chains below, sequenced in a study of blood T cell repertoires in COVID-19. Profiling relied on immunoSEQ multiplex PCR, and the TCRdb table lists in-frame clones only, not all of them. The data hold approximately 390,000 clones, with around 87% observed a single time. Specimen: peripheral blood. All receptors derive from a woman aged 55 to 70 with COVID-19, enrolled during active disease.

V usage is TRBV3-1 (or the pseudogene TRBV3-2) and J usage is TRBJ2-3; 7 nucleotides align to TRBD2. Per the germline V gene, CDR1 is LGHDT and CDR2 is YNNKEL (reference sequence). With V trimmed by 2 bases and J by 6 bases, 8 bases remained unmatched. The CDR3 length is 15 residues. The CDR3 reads CASSQRISGGDTQYF. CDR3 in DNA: TGTGCCAGCAGCCAAAGGATCTCGGGAGGCGATACGCAGTATTTT.

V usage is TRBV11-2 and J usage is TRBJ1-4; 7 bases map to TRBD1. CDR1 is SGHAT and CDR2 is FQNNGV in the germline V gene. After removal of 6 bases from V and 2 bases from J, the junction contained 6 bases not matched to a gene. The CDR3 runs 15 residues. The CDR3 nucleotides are TGTGCCAGCAGTGTCCGGGACAGTACTAATGAAAAACTGTTTTTT. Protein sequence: CASSVRDSTNEKLFF.

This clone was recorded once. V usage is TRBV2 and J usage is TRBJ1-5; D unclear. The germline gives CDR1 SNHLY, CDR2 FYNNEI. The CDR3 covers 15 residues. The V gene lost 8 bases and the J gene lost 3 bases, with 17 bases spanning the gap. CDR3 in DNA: TGTGCCAGCTCTCTATCAGCGTTCAACAATCAGCCCCAGCATTTT. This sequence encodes CASSLSAFNNQPQHF.

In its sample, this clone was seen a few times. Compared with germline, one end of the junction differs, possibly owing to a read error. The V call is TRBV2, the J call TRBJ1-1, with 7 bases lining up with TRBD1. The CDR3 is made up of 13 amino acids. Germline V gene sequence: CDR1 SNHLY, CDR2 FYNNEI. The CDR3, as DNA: TGTGCCAGCATCTCGACAGGGCTTAAAGGGGTCCCTTTT. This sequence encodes CASISTGLKGVPF.

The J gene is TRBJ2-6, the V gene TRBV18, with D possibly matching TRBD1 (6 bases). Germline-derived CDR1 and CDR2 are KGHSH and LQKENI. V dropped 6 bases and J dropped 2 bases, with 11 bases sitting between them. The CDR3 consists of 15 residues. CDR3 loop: CASSHWTAGANVLTF. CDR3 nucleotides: TGTGCCAGCTCGCATTGGACAGCTGGGGCCAACGTCCTGACTTTC.

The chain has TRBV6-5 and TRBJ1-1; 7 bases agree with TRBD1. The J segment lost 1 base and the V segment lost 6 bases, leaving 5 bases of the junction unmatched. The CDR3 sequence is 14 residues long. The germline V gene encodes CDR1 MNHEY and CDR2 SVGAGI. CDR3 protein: CASSLQGSNTEAFF. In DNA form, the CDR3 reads TGTGCCAGCAGCTTACAGGGGTCGAACACTGAAGCTTTCTTT.